This TCR beta chain originates from a study of technical replicates of blood from a few donors. TCRdb's table, derived via immunoSEQ multiplex PCR, lists solely in-frame clones and lacks some. Counted here are about 63,000 clones, around 86% occurring once; the ten biggest clones make up 5.1%. The clonotype was recovered from a human donor in good health. Some clones in this sample may be carry-over from other donors' samples. The sequenced sample consisted of PBMCs.

CDR3 sequence reads: CASSRFPRGGYTF. CDR3 sequence (DNA): TGTGCCAGCAGTCGGTTCCCGCGAGGGGGCTACACCTTC. The gene calls are TRBV6-4 and TRBJ1-2; D remains unclear. Between the trimmed V and J ends, which lost 5 bases and 8 bases, there was a span of 15 bases. There are 13 residues in the CDR3. The V gene's germline CDR1 is MRHNA and CDR2 SNTAGT.